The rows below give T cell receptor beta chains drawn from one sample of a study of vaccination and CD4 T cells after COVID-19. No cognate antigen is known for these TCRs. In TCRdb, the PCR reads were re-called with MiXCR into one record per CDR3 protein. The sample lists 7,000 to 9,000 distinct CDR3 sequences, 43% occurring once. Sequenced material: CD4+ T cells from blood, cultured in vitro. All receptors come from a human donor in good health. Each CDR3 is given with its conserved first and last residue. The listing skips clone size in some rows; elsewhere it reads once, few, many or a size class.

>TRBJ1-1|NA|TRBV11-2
CASSVGQVLLTEAFF
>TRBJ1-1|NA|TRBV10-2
CASSDLIQNTEAFF
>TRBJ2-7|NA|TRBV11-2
CASAGTSGVYSYEQYF
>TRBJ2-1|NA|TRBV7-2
CASSGRGAGVYNEQFF
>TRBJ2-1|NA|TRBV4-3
CASSLRQGGYNEQFF
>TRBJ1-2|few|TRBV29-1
CSVQQGNGYTF
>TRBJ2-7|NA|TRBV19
CASSRGHLSYEQYF
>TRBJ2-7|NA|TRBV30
CAWGTLRSYEQYF
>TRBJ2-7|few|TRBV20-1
CSARLQGREQYF
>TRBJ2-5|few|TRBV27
CASSYQETQYF
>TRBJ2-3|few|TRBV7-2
CASSLDWDRGLQSTQYF
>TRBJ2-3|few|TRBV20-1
CSASGQISTDTQYF
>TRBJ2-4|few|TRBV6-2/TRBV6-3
CASRRTGGSLTKNIQYF
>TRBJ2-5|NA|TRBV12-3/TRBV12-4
CASSFGGETQYF
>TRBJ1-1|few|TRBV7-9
CASSRAQGLANTEAFF
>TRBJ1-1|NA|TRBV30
CAWSVRSTEAFF
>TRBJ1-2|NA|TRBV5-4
CASSLGSVSGYTF
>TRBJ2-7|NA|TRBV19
CASSLLSGYEQYF
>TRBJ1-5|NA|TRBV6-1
CASSGTGAGQPQHF
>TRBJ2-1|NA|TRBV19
CASSTGGAYNEQFF
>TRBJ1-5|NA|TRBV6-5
CASSSDRDNQPQHF
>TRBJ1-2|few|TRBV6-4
CASSRQGDGYGYTF
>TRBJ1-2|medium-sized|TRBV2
CASSGQGGSGGYTF
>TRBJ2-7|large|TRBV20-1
CSASRGLAGSYEQYF
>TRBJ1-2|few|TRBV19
CASSIGVNYGYTF
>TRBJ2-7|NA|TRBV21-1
CASSKVGARVYEQYF
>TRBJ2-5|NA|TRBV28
CASSLGRGARQETQYF
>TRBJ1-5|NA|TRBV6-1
CASGKTGFGQPQHF
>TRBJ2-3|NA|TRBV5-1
CASSTLNTDTQYF
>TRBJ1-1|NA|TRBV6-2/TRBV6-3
CASGHTEAFF
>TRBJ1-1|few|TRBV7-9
CASSFPGVPTEAFF
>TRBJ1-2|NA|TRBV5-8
CASSLLEGAYGYTF
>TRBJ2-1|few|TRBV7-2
CASAQGATDLNEQFF